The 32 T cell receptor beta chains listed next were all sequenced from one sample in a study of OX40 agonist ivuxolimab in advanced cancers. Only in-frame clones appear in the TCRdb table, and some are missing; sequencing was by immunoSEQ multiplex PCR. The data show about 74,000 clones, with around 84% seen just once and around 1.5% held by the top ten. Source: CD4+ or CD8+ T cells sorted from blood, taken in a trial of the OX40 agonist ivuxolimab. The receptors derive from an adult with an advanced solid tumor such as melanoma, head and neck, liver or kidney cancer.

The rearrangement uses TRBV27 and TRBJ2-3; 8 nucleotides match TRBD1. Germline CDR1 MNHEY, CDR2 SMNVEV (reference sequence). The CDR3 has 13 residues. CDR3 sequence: CATQGTGRNTQYF. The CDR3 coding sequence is TGTGCTACACAGGGGACAGGAAGGAATACGCAGTATTTT.

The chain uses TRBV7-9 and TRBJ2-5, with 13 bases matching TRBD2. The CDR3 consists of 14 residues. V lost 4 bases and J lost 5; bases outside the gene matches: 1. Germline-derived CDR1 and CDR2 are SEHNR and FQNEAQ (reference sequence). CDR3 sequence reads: CASSSGLAGETQYF. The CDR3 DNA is TGTGCCAGCAGCTCGGGACTAGCGGGGGAGACCCAGTACTTC.

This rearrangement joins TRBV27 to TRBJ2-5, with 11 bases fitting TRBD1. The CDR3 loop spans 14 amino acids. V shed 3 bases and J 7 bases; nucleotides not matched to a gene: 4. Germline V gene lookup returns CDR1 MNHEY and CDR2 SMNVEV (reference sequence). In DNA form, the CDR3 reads TGTGCCAGCAGTTTCGGGGACAGGGGGGGGACCCAGTACTTC. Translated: CASSFGDRGGTQYF.

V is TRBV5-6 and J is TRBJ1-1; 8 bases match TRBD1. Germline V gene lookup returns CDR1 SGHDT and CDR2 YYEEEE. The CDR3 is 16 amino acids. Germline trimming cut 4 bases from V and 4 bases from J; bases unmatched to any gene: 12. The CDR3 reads CASSPQGAAWGTEAFF. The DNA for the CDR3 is TGTGCCAGCAGCCCCCAGGGGGCCGCCTGGGGCACTGAAGCTTTCTTT.

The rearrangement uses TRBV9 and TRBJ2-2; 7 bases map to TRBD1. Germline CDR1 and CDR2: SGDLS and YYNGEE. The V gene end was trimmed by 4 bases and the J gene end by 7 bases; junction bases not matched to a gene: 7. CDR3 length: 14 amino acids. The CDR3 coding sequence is TGTGCCAGCAGCCCACTGACAGGGATCGGGGAGCTGTTTTTT. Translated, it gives CASSPLTGIGELFF.

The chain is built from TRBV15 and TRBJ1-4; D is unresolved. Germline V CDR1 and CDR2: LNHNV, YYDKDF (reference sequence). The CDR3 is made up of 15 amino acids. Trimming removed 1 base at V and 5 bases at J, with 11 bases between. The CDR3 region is CATSRVKGPNEKLFF. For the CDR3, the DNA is TGTGCCACCAGCAGAGTAAAGGGCCCGAATGAAAAACTGTTTTTT.

The CDR3 DNA reads as TGTGCCAGCAGTGGAGCCCTACTCTCCTATGGCTACACCTTC. Encoded protein: CASSGALLSYGYTF. The chain is built from TRBV25-1 and TRBJ1-2; no definite D call. The germline gives CDR1 MGHDK, CDR2 SYGVNS. V was trimmed by 4 bases and J by 4 bases, leaving 13 bases between them. The CDR3 totals 14 residues.

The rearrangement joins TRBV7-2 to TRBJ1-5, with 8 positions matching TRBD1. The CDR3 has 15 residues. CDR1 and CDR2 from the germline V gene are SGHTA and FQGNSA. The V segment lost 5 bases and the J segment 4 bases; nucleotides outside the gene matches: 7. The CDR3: CASSPDRVRNQPQHF. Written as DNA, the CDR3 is TGTGCCAGCAGCCCGGACAGGGTGCGGAATCAGCCCCAGCATTTT.

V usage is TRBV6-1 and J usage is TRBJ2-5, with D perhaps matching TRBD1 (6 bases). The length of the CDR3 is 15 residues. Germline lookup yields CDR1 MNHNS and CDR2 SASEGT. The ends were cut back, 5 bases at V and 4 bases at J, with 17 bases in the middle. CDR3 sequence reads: CASSLQGDSRETQYF. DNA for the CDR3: TGTGCCAGCAGTTTACAGGGTGACTCAAGAGAGACCCAGTACTTC.

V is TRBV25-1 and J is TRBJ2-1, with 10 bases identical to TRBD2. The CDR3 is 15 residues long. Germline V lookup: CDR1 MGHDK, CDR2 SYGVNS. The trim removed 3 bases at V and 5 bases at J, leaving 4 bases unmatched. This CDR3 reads CASSDPGTSDNEQFF. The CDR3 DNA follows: TGTGCCAGCAGTGATCCCGGGACTAGCGACAATGAGCAGTTCTTC.

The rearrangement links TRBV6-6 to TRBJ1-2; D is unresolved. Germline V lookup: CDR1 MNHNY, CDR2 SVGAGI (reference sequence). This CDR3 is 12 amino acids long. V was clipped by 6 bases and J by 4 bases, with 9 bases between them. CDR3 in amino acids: CASSLRGYGYTF. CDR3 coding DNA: TGTGCCAGCAGCCTTCGGGGCTATGGCTACACCTTC.

In DNA, the CDR3 is TGTGCCAGCAGTTACTTCACCTACAGGGCGGGAGAGCAGTACTTC. This encodes CASSYFTYRAGEQYF. The V call is TRBV6-5, the J call TRBJ2-7; the D call may be TRBD1 or TRBD2 (6 bases each). V dropped 1 base and J dropped 7 bases, with 17 bases sitting between them. There are 15 residues in the CDR3. In germline, CDR1 is MNHEY, CDR2 SVGAGI.

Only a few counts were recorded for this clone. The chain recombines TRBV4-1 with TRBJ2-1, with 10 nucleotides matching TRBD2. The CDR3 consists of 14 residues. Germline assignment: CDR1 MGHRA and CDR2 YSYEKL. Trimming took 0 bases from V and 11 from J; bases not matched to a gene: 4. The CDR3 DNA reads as TGCGCCAGCAGCCAAGATAGGACTAGCGGCAAGCAGTTCTTC. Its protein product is CASSQDRTSGKQFF.

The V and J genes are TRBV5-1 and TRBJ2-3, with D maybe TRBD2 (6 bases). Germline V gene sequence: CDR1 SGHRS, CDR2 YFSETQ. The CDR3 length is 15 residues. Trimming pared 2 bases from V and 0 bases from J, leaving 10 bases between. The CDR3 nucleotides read TGCGCCAGCAGCTTAGGGCGGGATAGCACAGATACGCAGTATTTT. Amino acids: CASSLGRDSTDTQYF. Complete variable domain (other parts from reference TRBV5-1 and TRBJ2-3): KAGVTQTPRYLIKTRGQQVTLSCSPISGHRSVSWYQQTPGQGLQFLFEYFSETQRNKGNFPGRFSGRQFSNSRSEMNVSTLELGDSALYLCASSLGRDSTDTQYFGPGTRLTVL.

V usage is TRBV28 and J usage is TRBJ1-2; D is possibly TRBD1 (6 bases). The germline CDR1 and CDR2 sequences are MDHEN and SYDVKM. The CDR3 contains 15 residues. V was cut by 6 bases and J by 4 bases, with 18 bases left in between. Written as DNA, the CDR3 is TGTGCCAGCAGCCAAATAACCGGACAGACCTATGGCTACACCTTC. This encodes CASSQITGQTYGYTF.

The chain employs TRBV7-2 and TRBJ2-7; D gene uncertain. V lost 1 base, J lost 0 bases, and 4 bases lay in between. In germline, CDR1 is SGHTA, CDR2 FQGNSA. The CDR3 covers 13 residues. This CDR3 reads CASSLDSSYEQYF. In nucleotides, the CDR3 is TGTGCCAGCAGCTTAGACAGCTCCTACGAGCAGTACTTC.

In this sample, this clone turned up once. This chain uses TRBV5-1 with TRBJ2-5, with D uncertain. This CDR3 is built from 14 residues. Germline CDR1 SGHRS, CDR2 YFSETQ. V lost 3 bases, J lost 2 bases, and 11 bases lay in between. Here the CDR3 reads CASSSSSEQETQYF. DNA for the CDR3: TGCGCCAGCAGCTCCAGTAGTGAACAAGAGACCCAGTACTTC.

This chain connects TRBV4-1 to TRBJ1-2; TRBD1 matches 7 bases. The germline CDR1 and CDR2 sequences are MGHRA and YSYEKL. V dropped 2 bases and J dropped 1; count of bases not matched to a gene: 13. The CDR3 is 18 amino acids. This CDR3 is CASSQSPFGTERNYGYTF. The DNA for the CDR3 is TGCGCCAGCAGCCAATCCCCCTTCGGGACAGAGCGTAACTATGGCTACACCTTC.

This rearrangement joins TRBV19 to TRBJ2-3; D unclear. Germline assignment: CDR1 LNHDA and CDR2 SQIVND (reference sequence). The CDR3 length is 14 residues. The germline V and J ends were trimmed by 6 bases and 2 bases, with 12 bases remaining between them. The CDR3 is CASRPLLDTDTQYF. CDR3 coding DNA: TGTGCCAGTAGACCGTTGCTAGACACAGATACGCAGTATTTT.

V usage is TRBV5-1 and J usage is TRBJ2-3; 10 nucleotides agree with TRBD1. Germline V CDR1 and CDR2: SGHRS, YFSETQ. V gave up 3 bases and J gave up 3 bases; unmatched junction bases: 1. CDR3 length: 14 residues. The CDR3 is CASSSDRGTDTQYF. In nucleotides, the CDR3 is TGCGCCAGCAGCTCGGACAGGGGGACAGATACGCAGTATTTT. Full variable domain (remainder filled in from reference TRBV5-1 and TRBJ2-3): KAGVTQTPRYLIKTRGQQVTLSCSPISGHRSVSWYQQTPGQGLQFLFEYFSETQRNKGNFPGRFSGRQFSNSRSEMNVSTLELGDSALYLCASSSDRGTDTQYFGPGTRLTVL.

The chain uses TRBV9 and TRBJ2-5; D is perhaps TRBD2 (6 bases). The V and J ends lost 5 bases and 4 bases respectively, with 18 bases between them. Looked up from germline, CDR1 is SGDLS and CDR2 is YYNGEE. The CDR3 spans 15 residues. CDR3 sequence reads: CASSPKGTALETQYF. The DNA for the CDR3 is TGTGCCAGCAGTCCAAAGGGGACTGCCCTAGAGACCCAGTACTTC.

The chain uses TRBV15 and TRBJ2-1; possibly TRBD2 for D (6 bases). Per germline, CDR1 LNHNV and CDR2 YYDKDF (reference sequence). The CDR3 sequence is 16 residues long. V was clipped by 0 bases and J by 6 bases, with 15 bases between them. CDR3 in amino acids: CATSRDSGAAGNEQFF. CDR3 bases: TGTGCCACCAGCAGAGATTCCGGCGCAGCGGGCAATGAGCAGTTCTTC.

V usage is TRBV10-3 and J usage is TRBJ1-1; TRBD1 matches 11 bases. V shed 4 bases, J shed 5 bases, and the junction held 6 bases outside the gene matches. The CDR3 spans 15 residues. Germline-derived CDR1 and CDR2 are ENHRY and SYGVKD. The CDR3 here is CAISGAGTGGTEAFF. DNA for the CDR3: TGTGCCATCAGTGGGGCCGGGACAGGGGGAACTGAAGCTTTCTTT.

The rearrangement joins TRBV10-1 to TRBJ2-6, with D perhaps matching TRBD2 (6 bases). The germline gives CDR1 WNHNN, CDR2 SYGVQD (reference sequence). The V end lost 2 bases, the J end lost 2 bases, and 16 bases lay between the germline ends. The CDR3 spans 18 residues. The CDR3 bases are TGCGCCAGCAGTGAGAGGCAGGGACTCATCGCTGGGGCCAACGTCCTGACTTTC. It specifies CASSERQGLIAGANVLTF.

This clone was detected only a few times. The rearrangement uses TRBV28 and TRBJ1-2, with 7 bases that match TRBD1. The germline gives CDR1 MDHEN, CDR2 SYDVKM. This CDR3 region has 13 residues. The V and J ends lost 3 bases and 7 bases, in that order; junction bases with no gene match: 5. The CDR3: CASSFVGGFGYTF. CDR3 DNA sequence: TGTGCCAGCAGTTTTGTAGGGGGCTTTGGCTACACCTTC.

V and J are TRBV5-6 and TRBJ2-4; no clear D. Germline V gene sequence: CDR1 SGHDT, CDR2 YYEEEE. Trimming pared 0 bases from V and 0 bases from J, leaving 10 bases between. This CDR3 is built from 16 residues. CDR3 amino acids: CASSLVTDKAKNIQYF. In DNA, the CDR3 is TGTGCCAGCAGCTTGGTCACAGATAAAGCCAAAAACATTCAGTACTTC.

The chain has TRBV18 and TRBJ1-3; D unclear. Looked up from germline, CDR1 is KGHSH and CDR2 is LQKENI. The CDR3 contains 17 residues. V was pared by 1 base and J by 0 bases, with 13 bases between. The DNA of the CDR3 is TGTGCCAGCTCACCACGGAGGTTCATGAGCTCTGGAAACACCATATATTTT. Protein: CASSPRRFMSSGNTIYF. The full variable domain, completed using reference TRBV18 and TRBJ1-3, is NAGVMQNPRHLVRRRGQEARLRCSPMKGHSHVYWYRQLPEEGLKFMVYLQKENIIDESGMPKERFSAEFPKEGPSILRIQQVVRGDSAAYFCASSPRRFMSSGNTIYFGEGSWLTVV.

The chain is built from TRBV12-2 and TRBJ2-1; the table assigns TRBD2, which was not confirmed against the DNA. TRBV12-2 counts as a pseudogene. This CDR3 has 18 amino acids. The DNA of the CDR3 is TGTGCAAGTCGCTTCCCCCTAGCGGCGCACTCCCAATACAATGAGCAGTTCTTC. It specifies CASRFPLAAHSQYNEQFF.

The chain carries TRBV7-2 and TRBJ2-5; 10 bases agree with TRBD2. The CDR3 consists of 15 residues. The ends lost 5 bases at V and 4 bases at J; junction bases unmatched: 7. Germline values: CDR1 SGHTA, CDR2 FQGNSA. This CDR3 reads CASSPLGLAVETQYF. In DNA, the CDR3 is TGTGCCAGCAGCCCCCTAGGACTAGCGGTAGAGACCCAGTACTTC.

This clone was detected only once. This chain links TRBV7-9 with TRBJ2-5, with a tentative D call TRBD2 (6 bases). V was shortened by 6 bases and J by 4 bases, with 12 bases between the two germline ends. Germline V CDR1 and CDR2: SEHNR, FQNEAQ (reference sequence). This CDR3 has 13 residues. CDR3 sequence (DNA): TGTGCCAGCAGTTTTGACGGGAGAGAGACCCAGTACTTC. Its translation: CASSFDGRETQYF. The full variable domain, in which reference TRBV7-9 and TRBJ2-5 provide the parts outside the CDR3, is DTGVSQNPRHKITKRGQNVTFRCDPISEHNRLYWYRQTLGQGPEFLTYFQNEAQLEKSRLLSDRFSAERPKGSFSTLEIQRTEQGDSAMYLCASSFDGRETQYFGPGTRLLVL.

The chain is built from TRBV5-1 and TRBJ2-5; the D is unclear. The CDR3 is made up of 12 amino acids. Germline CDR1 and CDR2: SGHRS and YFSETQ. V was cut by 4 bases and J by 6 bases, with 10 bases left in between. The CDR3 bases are TGCGCCAGCAGCATACAAGACCAGACCCAGTACTTC. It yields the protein CASSIQDQTQYF.

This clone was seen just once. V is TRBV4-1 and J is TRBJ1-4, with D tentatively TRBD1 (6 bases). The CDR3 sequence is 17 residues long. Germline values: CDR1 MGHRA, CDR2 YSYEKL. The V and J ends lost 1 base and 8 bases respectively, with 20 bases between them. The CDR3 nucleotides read TGCGCCAGCAGCCAAGTAGGACCAGGGGTTGTGGGGGAAAAACTGTTTTTT. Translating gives CASSQVGPGVVGEKLFF.